A selection of T cell receptor beta chains follows, all from one sample in a study of shared clonotypes between healthy human individuals. The method was immunoSEQ multiplex PCR; TCRdb's version includes in-frame clones alone and lacks a portion of them. The sample lists around 2.5 million clones, 80% to 95% occurring once. The material sequenced was naive CD4+ T cells from PBMCs. These receptors were collected from a man in his late teens or twenties in good health. Some clones in this sample may be carry-over from other donors' samples. Each CDR3 is given with its conserved first and last residue. Each record gives: V gene, J gene, D gene, CDR3 protein, CDR3 DNA. The D gene is left open where the match is weak.

V: TRBV11-2; J: TRBJ2-5; D: TRBD1; CDR3: CASSLIYPDRDETQYF; DNA: TGTGCCAGCAGCTTAATCTACCCGGACAGGGACGAGACCCAGTACTTC
V: TRBV7-2; J: TRBJ1-5; D: .; CDR3: CASSFAGISQPQHF; DNA: TGTGCCAGCAGCTTCGCGGGGATCAGTCAGCCCCAGCATTTT
V: TRBV9; J: TRBJ2-1; D: .; CDR3: CASSVLGGGDHEQFF; DNA: TGTGCCAGCAGCGTATTAGGGGGTGGGGATCATGAGCAGTTCTTC
V: TRBV5-1; J: TRBJ2-7; D: .; CDR3: CASSPGSAEQYF; DNA: TGCGCCAGCAGCCCCGGTTCCGCAGAGCAGTACTTC
V: TRBV4-1; J: TRBJ2-4; D: .; CDR3: CASSPDMGKNIQYF; DNA: TGCGCCAGCAGCCCGGACATGGGCAAAAACATTCAGTACTTC
V: TRBV7-9; J: TRBJ2-3; D: .; CDR3: CASSTDPGTPSTDTQYF; DNA: TGTGCCAGCAGCACAGATCCTGGGACACCTAGCACAGATACGCAGTATTTT
V: TRBV7-3; J: TRBJ2-2; D: .; CDR3: CASSPDINTGELFF; DNA: TGTGCCAGCAGCCCCGATATAAACACCGGGGAGCTGTTTTTT
V: TRBV10-1; J: TRBJ2-3; D: TRBD2; CDR3: CASSEAGGLSDTQYF; DNA: TGCGCCAGCAGTGAGGCGGGAGGGCTTTCAGATACGCAGTATTTT
V: TRBV18; J: TRBJ2-3; D: .; CDR3: CASSPEIPTPFTDTQYF; DNA: TGTGCCAGCTCACCTGAGATTCCCACACCCTTCACAGATACGCAGTATTTT
V: TRBV18; J: TRBJ1-5; D: .; CDR3: CASSPEQYSNQPQHF; DNA: TGTGCCAGCTCACCCGAGCAATATAGCAATCAGCCCCAGCATTTT
V: TRBV20-1; J: TRBJ1-2; D: .; CDR3: CSPAHGYTF; DNA: TGCAGTCCCGCCCATGGCTACACCTTC
V: TRBV4-2; J: TRBJ2-3; D: .; CDR3: CASSRPRRTASTDTQYF; DNA: TGTGCCAGCAGCCGACCCCGCCGGACAGCTAGCACAGATACGCAGTATTTT
V: TRBV7-2; J: TRBJ2-7; D: TRBD1; CDR3: CASSWGSGTGSSYEQYF; DNA: TGTGCCAGCAGCTGGGGATCCGGGACAGGCTCTTCCTACGAGCAGTACTTC